This TCR beta chain was recorded in a study of OX40 agonist ivuxolimab in advanced cancers. This clone was counted once. Its antigen is not identified. This CDR3 is 16 amino acids long. V trimming: 2 bases; J trimming: 1 base; junction bases outside the gene matches: 5. Germline assignment: CDR1 MDHEN and CDR2 SYDVKM. The study's findings and limits: Within 6 weeks, CD4+ and CD8+ blood T cells expanded clonally at 0.1 to 3.0 mg/kg.

This table comes from immunoSEQ multiplex PCR, and its TCRdb copy is limited to in-frame clones, with some not included. The table shows about 48,000 clones, with 85% to 90% occurring only once. J is TRBJ1-5 and V is TRBV28; 7 bases align to TRBD1. This TCR was recovered from an adult with an advanced solid tumor such as melanoma, head and neck, liver or kidney cancer. The specimen was CD4+ or CD8+ T cells sorted from blood, collected in a trial of the OX40 agonist ivuxolimab. The CDR3 DNA reads as TGTGCCAGCAGTTTAAACCCAGGGGGGAGCAATCAGCCCCAGCATTTT. Its protein is CASSLNPGGSNQPQHF.